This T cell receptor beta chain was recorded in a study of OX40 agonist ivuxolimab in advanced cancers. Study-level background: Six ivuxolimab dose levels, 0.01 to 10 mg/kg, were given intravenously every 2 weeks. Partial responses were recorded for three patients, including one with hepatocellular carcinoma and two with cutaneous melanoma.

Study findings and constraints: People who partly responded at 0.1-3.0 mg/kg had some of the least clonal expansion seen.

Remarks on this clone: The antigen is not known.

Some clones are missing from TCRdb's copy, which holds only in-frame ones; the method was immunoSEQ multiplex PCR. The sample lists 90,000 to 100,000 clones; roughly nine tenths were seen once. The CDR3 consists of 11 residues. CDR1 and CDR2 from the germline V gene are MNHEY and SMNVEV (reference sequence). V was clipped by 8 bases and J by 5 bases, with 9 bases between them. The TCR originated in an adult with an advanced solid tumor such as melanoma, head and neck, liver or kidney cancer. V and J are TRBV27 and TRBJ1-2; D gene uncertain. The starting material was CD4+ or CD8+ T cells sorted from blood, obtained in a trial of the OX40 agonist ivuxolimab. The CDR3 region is CASSQGYGYTF. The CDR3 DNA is TGTGCCAGCTCCCAAGGGTATGGCTACACCTTC.